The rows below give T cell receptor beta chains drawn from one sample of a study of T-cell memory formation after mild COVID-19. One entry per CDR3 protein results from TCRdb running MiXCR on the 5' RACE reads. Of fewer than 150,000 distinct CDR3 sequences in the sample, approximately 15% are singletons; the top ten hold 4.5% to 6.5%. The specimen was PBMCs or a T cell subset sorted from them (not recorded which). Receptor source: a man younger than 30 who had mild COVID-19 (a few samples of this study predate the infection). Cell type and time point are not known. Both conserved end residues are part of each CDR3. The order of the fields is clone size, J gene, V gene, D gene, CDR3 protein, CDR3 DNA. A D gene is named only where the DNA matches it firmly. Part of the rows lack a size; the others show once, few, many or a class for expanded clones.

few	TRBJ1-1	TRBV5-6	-	CASSLVSGIRSVFF	TGTGCCAGCAGCTTGGTTTCGGGGATTCGTTCGGTTTTCTTT
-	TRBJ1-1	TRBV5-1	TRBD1	CASSGGQLNTEAFF	TGCGCCAGCAGCGGGGGACAGCTGAACACTGAAGCTTTCTTT
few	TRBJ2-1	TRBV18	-	CASSKYNEQFF	TGTGCCAGCTCAAAATACAATGAGCAGTTCTTC
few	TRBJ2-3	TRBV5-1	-	CASSLEAKPSQYF	TGCGCCAGCAGCTTGGAGGCCAAACCCTCCCAGTATTTT
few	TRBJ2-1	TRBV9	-	CASSPGLAMSSYNEQFF	TGTGCCAGCAGCCCCGGGCTAGCGATGTCCTCCTACAATGAGCAGTTCTTC
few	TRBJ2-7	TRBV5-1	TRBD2	CASSWATGTNLPSEQYF	TGCGCCAGCAGCTGGGCCACGGGGACTAACCTGCCGAGCGAGCAGTACTTC
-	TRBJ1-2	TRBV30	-	CAWSQADYGYTF	TGTGCCTGGAGTCAGGCAGACTATGGCTACACCTTC
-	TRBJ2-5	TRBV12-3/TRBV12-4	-	CASSSSGGPQETQYF	TGTGCCAGCAGTTCGTCCGGGGGGCCTCAAGAGACCCAGTACTTC
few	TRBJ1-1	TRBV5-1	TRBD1	CASSLEVGGVAFF	TGCGCCAGCAGCTTGGAGGTAGGGGGCGTCGCTTTCTTT
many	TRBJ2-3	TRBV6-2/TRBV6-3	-	CASSQGPDTDTQYF	TGTGCCAGCAGTCAGGGGCCCGACACAGATACGCAGTATTTT
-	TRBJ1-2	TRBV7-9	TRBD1	CASSFGDREISQGYTF	TGTGCCAGCAGCTTTGGTGACAGGGAAATCAGTCAGGGCTACACCTTC
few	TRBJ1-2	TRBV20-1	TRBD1	CSARTGINYGYTF	TGCAGTGCTAGGACAGGGATAAACTATGGCTACACCTTC
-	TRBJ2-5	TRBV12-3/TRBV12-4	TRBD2	CASSLASGAGETQYF	TGTGCCAGCAGTTTAGCTAGCGGGGCAGGAGAGACCCAGTACTTC
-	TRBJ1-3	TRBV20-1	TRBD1	CSAGQPQGNTIYF	TGCAGTGCGGGACAGCCCCAAGGAAACACCATATATTTT
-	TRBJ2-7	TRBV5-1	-	CASSLGADTYEQYF	TGCGCCAGCAGCTTGGGGGCCGACACCTACGAGCAGTACTTC
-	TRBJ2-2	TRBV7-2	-	CASSLTQWGSTGELFF	TGTGCCAGCAGCTTAACGCAGTGGGGGAGCACCGGGGAGCTGTTTTTT
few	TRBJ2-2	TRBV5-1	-	CASSSGDTFSPGELFF	TGCGCCAGCAGCTCGGGGGACACCTTCTCCCCCGGGGAGCTGTTTTTT
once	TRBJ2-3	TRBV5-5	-	CASSASLIDTQYF	TGTGCCAGCAGCGCGTCGTTGATCGATACGCAGTATTTT
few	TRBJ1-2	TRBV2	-	CASSEWDLNDTF	TGTGCCAGCAGTGAATGGGACCTTAACGACACCTTC
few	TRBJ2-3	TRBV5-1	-	CASSRDHRSASTDTQYF	TGCGCCAGCAGCCGAGATCACAGGAGTGCTAGCACAGATACGCAGTATTTT
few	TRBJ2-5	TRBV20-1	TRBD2	CIAADSGAETQYF	TGCATAGCCGCCGATAGCGGGGCAGAGACCCAGTACTTC
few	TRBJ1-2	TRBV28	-	CASNSGGRTHYGYTF	TGTGCCAGCAACTCCGGGGGGCGCACTCACTATGGCTACACCTTC
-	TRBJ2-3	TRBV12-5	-	CASGLELSTDTQYF	TGTGCTAGTGGTTTGGAGCTTAGCACAGATACGCAGTATTTT
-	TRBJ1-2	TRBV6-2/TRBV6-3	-	CASKSRPTRSRNYGYTF	TGTGCCAGCAAATCCCGACCTACAAGGAGTCGGAACTATGGCTACACCTTC